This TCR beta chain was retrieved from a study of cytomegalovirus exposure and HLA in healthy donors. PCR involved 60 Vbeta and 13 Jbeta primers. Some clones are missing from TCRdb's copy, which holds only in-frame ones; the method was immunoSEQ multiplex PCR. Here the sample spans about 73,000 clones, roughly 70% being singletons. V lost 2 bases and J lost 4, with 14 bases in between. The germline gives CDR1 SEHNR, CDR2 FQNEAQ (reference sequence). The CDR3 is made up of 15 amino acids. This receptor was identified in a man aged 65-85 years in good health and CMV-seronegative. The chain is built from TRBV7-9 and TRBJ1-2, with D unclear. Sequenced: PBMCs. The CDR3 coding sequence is TGTGCCAGCAGCTTAAGTAACGGTTATGGCTATGGCTACACCTTC. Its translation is CASSLSNGYGYGYTF.